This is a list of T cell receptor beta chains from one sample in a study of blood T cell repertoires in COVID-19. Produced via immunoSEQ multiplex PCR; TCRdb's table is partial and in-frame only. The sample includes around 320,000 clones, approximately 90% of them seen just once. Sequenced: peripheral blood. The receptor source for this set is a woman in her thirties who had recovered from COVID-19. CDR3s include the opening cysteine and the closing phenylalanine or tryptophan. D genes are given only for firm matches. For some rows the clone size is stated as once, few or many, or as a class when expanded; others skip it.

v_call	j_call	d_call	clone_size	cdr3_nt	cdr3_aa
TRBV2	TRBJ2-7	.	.	TGTGCCAGCAGGTTGATTGGACACACTGAGTACGAGCAGTACTTC	CASRLIGHTEYEQYF
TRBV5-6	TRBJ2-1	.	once	TGTGCCAGCAGCTTAAGGGGGGGCATCTTCGATGAGCAGTTCTTC	CASSLRGGIFDEQFF
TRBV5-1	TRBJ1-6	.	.	TGCGCCAGCAGCTATTCACAGGGATTCTATAATTCACCCCTCCACTTT	CASSYSQGFYNSPLHF
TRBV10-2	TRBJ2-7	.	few	TGCGCCAGCAGTGAGGGTCGGGGACATAGCTCCTACGAGCAGTACTTC	CASSEGRGHSSYEQYF
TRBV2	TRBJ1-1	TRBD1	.	TGTGCCACTCTACAGGGGATCAGCACTGAAGCTTTCTTT	CATLQGISTEAFF
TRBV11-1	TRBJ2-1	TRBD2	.	TGTGCCAGCAGGGATCTAGCGGGGACGGGGGAGCAGTTCTTC	CASRDLAGTGEQFF
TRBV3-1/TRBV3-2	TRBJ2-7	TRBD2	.	TGTGCCAGCAGCCAAGGTCTAGCGGGTAAAGCCTACGAGCAGTACTTC	CASSQGLAGKAYEQYF
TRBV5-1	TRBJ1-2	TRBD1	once	TGCGCCAGCAGCTTTACTACCGGGACAGGGAATGAGGGCGGCTACACCTTC	CASSFTTGTGNEGGYTF
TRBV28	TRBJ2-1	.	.	TGTGCCAGCAAAGCAAAGGGGCAGGAGAATGAGCAGTTCTTC	CASKAKGQENEQFF
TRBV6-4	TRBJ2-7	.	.	TGTGCCAGCAGTGACTCGACAGGCCGCGGATACGAGCAGTACTTC	CASSDSTGRGYEQYF
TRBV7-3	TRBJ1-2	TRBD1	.	TGTGCCAGCAGCTTAGATTCAACAGGGGCGGGTGAGGGCTACACCTTC	CASSLDSTGAGEGYTF
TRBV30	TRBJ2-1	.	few	TGTGCCTGGAGTATCAGGGGACTAAGCTCCTACAATGAGCAGTTCTTC	CAWSIRGLSSYNEQFF
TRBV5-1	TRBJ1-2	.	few	TGCGCCAGCAGCAATGGACAGACTTATGGCTACACCTTC	CASSNGQTYGYTF
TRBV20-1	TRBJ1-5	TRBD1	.	TGCAGTGCTAGTGAGGGGGCGGGTCAGCCCCAGCATTTT	CSASEGAGQPQHF
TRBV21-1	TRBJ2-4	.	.	TGTGCCAGCAGCCGTAGGGTAAGGGGTTACAAAAACATTCAGTACTTC	CASSRRVRGYKNIQYF
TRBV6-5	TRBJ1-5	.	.	TGTGCCAGCAGTCCCGGACTCGACAATCAGCCCCAGCATTTT	CASSPGLDNQPQHF
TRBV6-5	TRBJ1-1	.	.	TGTGCCAGCAGTTCTGGACAGACGAACACTGAAGCTTTCTTT	CASSSGQTNTEAFF
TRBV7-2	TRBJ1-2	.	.	TGTGCCAGCAGCCCCGCCGCGTCCAGGGGCTATGGCTACACCTTC	CASSPAASRGYGYTF
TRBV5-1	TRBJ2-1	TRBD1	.	TGCGCCAGCAGCGGAATGACAGGGATTCGGAATGAGCAGTTCTTC	CASSGMTGIRNEQFF
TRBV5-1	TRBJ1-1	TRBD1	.	TGCGCCAGCAGCTCGGGACAGATGAACACTGAAGCTTTCTTT	CASSSGQMNTEAFF
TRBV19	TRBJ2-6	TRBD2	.	TGTGCCAGTAACGCCGTTGGGGGGGCTGGGGCCAACGTCCTGACTTTC	CASNAVGGAGANVLTF
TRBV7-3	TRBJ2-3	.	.	TGTGCCAGCAGCCCCGGGACTCACACAGATACGCAGTATTTT	CASSPGTHTDTQYF
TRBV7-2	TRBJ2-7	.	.	TGTGCCAGCAGCTTCTTCGCCTACGAGCAGTACTTC	CASSFFAYEQYF
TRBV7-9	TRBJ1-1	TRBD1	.	TGTGCCAGCAGGCTCAAGGCGGGACAGCCGAACACTGAAGCTTTCTTT	CASRLKAGQPNTEAFF
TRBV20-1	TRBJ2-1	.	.	TGCAGTGCGAGTACGCAAAGGGGTCTGAATGAGCAGTTCTTC	CSASTQRGLNEQFF
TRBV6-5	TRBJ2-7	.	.	TGTGCCAGCAGCGGCAGAAGAACCACGAGGGACGAGCAGTACTTC	CASSGRRTTRDEQYF
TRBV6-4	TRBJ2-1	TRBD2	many	TGTGCCAGCAGTGAAGGGACTAGCGGGGTGAATGAGCAGTTCTTC	CASSEGTSGVNEQFF
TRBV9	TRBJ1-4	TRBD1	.	TGTGCCAGCAGCCGAACAGGGGGCTCGGATAATGAAAAACTGTTTTTT	CASSRTGGSDNEKLFF
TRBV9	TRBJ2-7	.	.	TGTGCCAGCAGCGTAGGAGTTTCGCCGGGACAAGCGTCCTACGAGCAGTACTTC	CASSVGVSPGQASYEQYF
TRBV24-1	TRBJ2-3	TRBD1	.	TGTGCCACCAGTGATTTGCGGACAGGGGCCGACTCTAGCACAGATACGCAGTATTTT	CATSDLRTGADSSTDTQYF
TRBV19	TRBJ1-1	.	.	TGTGCCAGTAGTACCCCACTCGGGGCTGAAGCTTTCTTT	CASSTPLGAEAFF
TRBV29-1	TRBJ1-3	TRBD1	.	TGCAGCGTGGGTGACAGGGCCCCTGGAAACACCATATATTTT	CSVGDRAPGNTIYF
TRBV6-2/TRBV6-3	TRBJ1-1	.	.	TGTGCCAGCAGTTGGCCGGGACAGAACACTGAAGCTTTCTTT	CASSWPGQNTEAFF
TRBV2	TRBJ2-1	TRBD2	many	TGTGCCAGCGCACTAGCGGGGTTTGGTGATGAGCAGTTCTTC	CASALAGFGDEQFF
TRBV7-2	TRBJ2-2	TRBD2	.	TGTGCCAGCAGCTTAACCGGGGGGGCGACCGGGGAGCTGTTTTTT	CASSLTGGATGELFF
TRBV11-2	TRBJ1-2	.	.	TGTGCCAGCAGCCAAGGGGTTGACTATGGCTACACCTTC	CASSQGVDYGYTF
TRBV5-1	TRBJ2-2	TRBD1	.	TGCGCCAGCAGCTCTGGACAGGGGAACACCGGGGAGCTGTTTTTT	CASSSGQGNTGELFF
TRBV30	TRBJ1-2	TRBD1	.	TGTGCCTGGAGCCTTGACAGGGAGTATGGCTACACCTTC	CAWSLDREYGYTF
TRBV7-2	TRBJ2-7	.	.	TGTGCCAGCAGCTTATCAACGGGGACATCCTACGAGCAGTACTTC	CASSLSTGTSYEQYF
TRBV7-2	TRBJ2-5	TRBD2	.	TGTGCCAGCAGCTTACGGACTGGCGGGGGGGCGGAGACCCAGTACTTC	CASSLRTGGGAETQYF
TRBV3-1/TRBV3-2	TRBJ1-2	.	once	TGTGCTAGTGGGGACAACGTTTATGGCTACACCTTC	CASGDNVYGYTF
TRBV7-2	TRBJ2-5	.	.	TGTGCCAGCAGCTTATTTAGGGGGACAGAGACCCAGTACTTC	CASSLFRGTETQYF
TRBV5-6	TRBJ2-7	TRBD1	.	TGTGCCAGCAGCTTGGTGGGACAGGGCCTCCAAGGGCAGTACTTC	CASSLVGQGLQGQYF
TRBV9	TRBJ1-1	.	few	TGTGCCAGCAGCGCCCGAGGGGGGGCCGTCACTGAAGCTTTCTTT	CASSARGGAVTEAFF
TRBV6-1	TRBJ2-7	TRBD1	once	TGTGCCAGCAGTGATAGTTGGGGGACAGGGAAGATCCAGCAGTACTTC	CASSDSWGTGKIQQYF
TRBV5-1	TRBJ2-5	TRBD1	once	TGCGCCAGCAGCTCGACGACAGGGGCGGCACAAGAGACCCAGTACTTC	CASSSTTGAAQETQYF
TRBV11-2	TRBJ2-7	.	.	TGTGCCAGCAGCTCCATTGGGGACATCTACGAGCAGTACTTC	CASSSIGDIYEQYF
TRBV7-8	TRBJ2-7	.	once	TGTGCCAGCAGCTTAAGCACAGGGACCTACGAGCAGTACTTC	CASSLSTGTYEQYF
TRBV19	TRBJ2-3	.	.	TGTGCCAGTACGGCGGGGACCTCAGATACGCAGTATTTT	CASTAGTSDTQYF
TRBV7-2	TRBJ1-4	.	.	TGTGCCAGCAGCCCTGAACTTGCAACTAATGAAAAACTGTTTTTT	CASSPELATNEKLFF
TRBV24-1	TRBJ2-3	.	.	TGTGCCACCAGTGATATGGGCCAGTCAGATACGCAGTATTTT	CATSDMGQSDTQYF